The clone carrying this T cell receptor (beta chain) was seen more than once but under ten times. Antigen unknown. This sample is part of a study of long-term antiretroviral therapy in people with HIV. The assay, immunoSEQ v3.0, was run at survey level. Libraries were prepared by immunoSEQ multiplex PCR; TCRdb keeps only in-frame clonotypes and omits some of them. Here the sample spans some 23,000 clones, around 80% being singletons. The CDR3 totals 13 residues. V lost 5 bases and J lost 9; bases outside the gene matches: 6. From germline, CDR1 is LNHDA and CDR2 SQIVND (reference sequence). Whole-study results and caveats: In the period from about 2003 to 2017, blood was collected, possibly under older ART regimens.

The TCR sequence derives from a woman aged 40 to 50 with HIV. The material was unsorted PBMCs, obtained 0.5 years after starting antiretroviral therapy. This chain joins TRBV19 and TRBJ1-2, with 10 positions matching TRBD1. The CDR3 spells CASSEGQGRSYTF. CDR3 nucleotide sequence: TGTGCCAGTAGTGAGGGACAGGGGAGAAGCTACACCTTC.